The 32 T cell receptor beta chains below come from one sample, sequenced in a study of OX40 agonist ivuxolimab in advanced cancers. The method behind the library was the immunoSEQ multiplex PCR assay. Not all clones reach the TCRdb copy of this immuneACCESS table, which keeps in-frame sequences only. Checked studies attribute under half of the gap to unresolved V genes and leave the rest unexplained. For this sample there are over 45,000 clones; 75% to 90% appear just once. The ten largest clones represent just over 1.4% of the sample. Sequenced material: CD4+ or CD8+ T cells sorted from blood, taken in a trial of the OX40 agonist ivuxolimab. Receptors were obtained from an adult with an advanced solid tumor such as melanoma, head and neck, liver or kidney cancer.

The chain uses TRBV29-1 and TRBJ2-2; D is tentatively TRBD1 or TRBD2 (6 bases each). With 6 bases removed from V and 6 bases from J, the gap between germline ends came to 14 bases. The CDR3 has 13 amino acids. CDR1 and CDR2 from the germline V gene are SQVTM and ANQGSEA. The CDR3 bases are TGCAGCGTCAACAGAGGGGGGTCCGGGGAGCTGTTTTTT. It specifies CSVNRGGSGELFF.

The rearrangement joins TRBV5-1 to TRBJ1-3; tentatively, D is TRBD1 (5 bases). Trimming shortened V by 0 bases and J by 4 bases, and 8 bases separated the two germline ends. The germline CDR1 and CDR2 sequences are SGHRS and YFSETQ. The CDR3 consists of 14 residues. The CDR3 DNA follows: TGCGCCAGCAGCTTGGCAGGGTACGGAAACACCATATATTTT. This translates into CASSLAGYGNTIYF.

This sequence joins TRBV9 and TRBJ2-3; no clear D gene. This CDR3 region has 12 residues. The V gene's germline CDR1 is SGDLS and CDR2 YYNGEE. V dropped 1 base and J dropped 6 bases, with 6 bases sitting between them. In nucleotides, the CDR3 is TGTGCCAGCAGCGTAACCGATGATACGCAGTATTTT. Translating gives CASSVTDDTQYF. Based on the CDR3 plus reference TRBV9 and TRBJ2-3, the full variable domain is DSGVTQTPKHLITATGQRVTLRCSPRSGDLSVYWYQQSLDQGLQFLIQYYNGEERAKGNILERFSAQQFPDLHSELNLSSLELGDSALYFCASSVTDDTQYFGPGTRLTVL.

This rearrangement joins TRBV5-1 to TRBJ2-5; D perhaps matches TRBD2 (6 bases). Germline V gene data show CDR1 as SGHRS and CDR2 as YFSETQ. The CDR3 runs 16 residues. V dropped 0 bases and J dropped 2 bases, with 14 bases sitting between them. CDR3 DNA: TGCGCCAGCAGCTTGGTTCGGGGCGGGGAACAAGAGACCCAGTACTTC. It encodes CASSLVRGGEQETQYF.

The chain carries TRBV1 and TRBJ1-2. TRBV1 is designated a pseudogene. There are 14 residues in the CDR3. The CDR3, as DNA: TGCACCAGCCATATATTTGACGGGAACTATGGCTACACCTTC. This encodes CTSHIFDGNYGYTF.

The chain combines TRBV5-1 with TRBJ2-5, with D perhaps matching TRBD2 (6 bases). Trimming left V 4 bases short and J 6 bases short, with 16 bases between. Germline CDR1 SGHRS, CDR2 YFSETQ. The CDR3 contains 14 residues. This CDR3 reads CASSGTAGVKTQYF. The CDR3 DNA reads as TGCGCCAGCAGCGGGACTGCTGGCGTGAAGACCCAGTACTTC.

This chain uses TRBV6-6 with TRBJ2-2; the D call may be TRBD1 or TRBD2 (6 bases each). This CDR3 contains 15 residues. The ends were cut back, 4 bases at V and 5 bases at J, with 14 bases in the middle. CDR1 is MNHNY and CDR2 is SVGAGI in the germline V gene (reference sequence). CDR3 bases: TGTGCCAGCAGTTTGGTCGGGGGCGAAACCGGGGAGCTGTTTTTT. It yields the protein CASSLVGGETGELFF.

The chain carries TRBV6-5 and TRBJ2-7; 9 bases line up with TRBD2. The J segment lost 4 bases and the V segment lost 6 bases, leaving 10 bases of the junction unmatched. Germline CDR1 is MNHEY and CDR2 is SVGAGI. This CDR3 has 15 amino acids. The DNA for the CDR3 is TGTGCCAGCAGCCGCGGGAGGGGGGGGCGGTACGAGCAGTACTTC. It encodes CASSRGRGGRYEQYF.

The chain recombines TRBV25-1 with TRBJ2-7; D gene uncertain. The CDR3 length is 11 residues. Trimming stripped 4 bases from V and 9 bases from J, with 10 bases between. Germline CDR1 reads MGHDK; CDR2 reads SYGVNS. CDR3 coding DNA: TGTGCCAGCAGTGCGTCCGAGGCGCAGTACTTC. Protein product: CASSASEAQYF.

The rearrangement joins TRBV5-1 to TRBJ1-4, with D possibly being TRBD1 (5 bases). The length of the CDR3 is 15 residues. Germline values: CDR1 SGHRS, CDR2 YFSETQ. V was pared by 5 bases and J by 3 bases, with 14 bases between. CDR3 bases: TGCGCCAGCAGTTTCTCGGGGACCTCTAATGAAAAACTGTTTTTT. Amino acid sequence: CASSFSGTSNEKLFF.

The rearrangement uses TRBV19 and TRBJ2-2; 8 bases line up with TRBD2. Germline lookup yields CDR1 LNHDA and CDR2 SQIVND (reference sequence). The CDR3 is made up of 13 amino acids. V shed 8 bases and J 5 bases; nucleotides not matched to a gene: 4. CDR3 protein: CASAAGDTGELFF. The CDR3 region has the DNA TGTGCCAGTGCAGCGGGAGATACCGGGGAGCTGTTTTTT. The full variable domain, rest sourced from reference TRBV19 and TRBJ2-2, is DGGITQSPKYLFRKEGQNVTLSCEQNLNHDAMYWYRQDPGQGLRLIYYSQIVNDFQKGDIAEGYSVSREKKESFPLTVTSAQKNPTAFYLCASAAGDTGELFFGEGSRLTVL.

This rearrangement joins TRBV28 to TRBJ1-2; weak D call: TRBD1 (5 bases). The CDR3 length is 14 residues. Per germline, CDR1 MDHEN and CDR2 SYDVKM. V lost 3 bases and J 4 bases, leaving 12 bases between the germline ends. CDR3: CASSFGSGVYGYTF. The CDR3, as DNA: TGTGCCAGCAGTTTCGGGTCGGGGGTCTATGGCTACACCTTC.

This chain joins TRBV5-1 and TRBJ2-6; D might be TRBD2 (5 bases). Deletions cut 0 bases from V and 2 bases from J, with 6 bases between. The germline CDR1 and CDR2 sequences are SGHRS and YFSETQ. The CDR3 sequence is 15 residues long. CDR3 nucleotide sequence: TGCGCCAGCAGCTTGGCCGGGGCTGGGGCCAACGTCCTGACTTTC. Translating it yields CASSLAGAGANVLTF.

This clone occurred a few times. The chain links TRBV30 to TRBJ1-2; the D gene is possibly TRBD1 (5 bases). Germline CDR1 is GTSNPN and CDR2 is SVGIG (reference sequence). The CDR3 totals 10 residues. Trimming took off 7 bases at V and 8 bases at J, with 11 bases between the two ends. In DNA form, the CDR3 reads TGTGCCTTAAGACAGCGGGGCTACACCTTC. Encoded protein: CALRQRGYTF. Full variable domain (rest looked up from reference TRBV30 and TRBJ1-2): SQTIHQWPATLVQPVGSPLSLECTVEGTSNPNLYWYRQAAGRGLQLLFYSVGIGQISSEVPQNLSASRPQDRQFILSSKKLLLSDSGFYLCALRQRGYTFGSGTRLTVV.

This chain joins TRBV19 and TRBJ2-7, with 9 bases matching TRBD1. The CDR3 covers 16 residues. The V gene's germline CDR1 is LNHDA and CDR2 SQIVND (reference sequence). The V segment lost 6 bases and the J segment 0 bases; nucleotides outside the gene matches: 9. The CDR3 reads CASRQAGTGISYEQYF. CDR3 bases: TGTGCCAGTAGGCAAGCCGGGACAGGGATCTCCTACGAGCAGTACTTC.

This clone showed up just once. J is TRBJ1-1 and V is TRBV6-6; TRBD1 might be the D (5 bases). This CDR3 is 15 amino acids long. Trimming removed 6 bases from V and 4 bases from J, with 18 bases in between. Germline V gene data show CDR1 as MNHNY and CDR2 as SVGAGI (reference sequence). This chain's CDR3 is CASSLTGGGSTEAFF. The CDR3 coding sequence is TGTGCCAGCAGCCTAACTGGGGGAGGGAGCACTGAAGCTTTCTTT.

This clone was seen just once. Within the sample, other DNA sequences also encode this same CDR3. In DNA form, the CDR3 reads TGTGCCAGCAGTGGACAGGGACTGAACACTGAAGCTTTCTTT. It codes for CASSGQGLNTEAFF. The chain joins TRBV25-1 to TRBJ1-1; 7 bases line up with TRBD1. J was trimmed by 0 bases and V by 4 bases; bases with no gene match: 2. The CDR3 has 14 residues. CDR1 and CDR2 from the germline V gene are MGHDK and SYGVNS.

Remarks on this clone: One junction end disagrees with the germline gene, perhaps due to a read error. This chain joins TRBV7-7 and TRBJ2-1, with a possible D match to TRBD2 (7 bases). This CDR3 is built from 15 residues. In germline, CDR1 is SSHAT, CDR2 FNYEAQ (reference sequence). The DNA for the CDR3 is TGTGCTAGCAGCCAGGGGAGGGGTGTAGTCAATGAGCAGTTCTTC. Translation: CASSQGRGVVNEQFF.

J is TRBJ2-7 and V is TRBV11-2; 14 nucleotides agree with TRBD2. Germline loops: CDR1 SGHAT, CDR2 FQNNGV. With 5 bases clipped from V and 4 bases from J, the junction kept 7 bases outside the gene matches. CDR3 length: 16 amino acids. The CDR3 here is CASSRGTSGSSYEQYF. The CDR3 bases are TGTGCCAGCAGCCGGGGGACTAGCGGGAGTTCGTACGAGCAGTACTTC.

This clone has more than one count but fewer than ten. V is TRBV10-3 and J is TRBJ2-7; D is unresolved. The V gene's germline CDR1 is ENHRY and CDR2 SYGVKD. The CDR3 sequence is 12 residues long. Trimming shortened V by 3 bases and J by 4 bases, and 7 bases separated the two germline ends. CDR3 in amino acids: CAISEVSYEQYF. As DNA, the CDR3 is TGTGCCATCAGTGAAGTGAGTTACGAGCAGTACTTC.

The chain joins TRBV6-6 to TRBJ2-7, with D possibly called TRBD1 or TRBD2 (5 bases each). The germline V gene encodes CDR1 MNHNY and CDR2 SVGAGI (reference sequence). This CDR3 has 12 residues. V lost 11 bases and J lost 2, with 13 bases in between. The CDR3 nucleotides are TGTGCCTGCCGGGGCGGTACCTACGAGCAGTACTTC. Translated, it gives CACRGGTYEQYF.

This chain joins TRBV6-5 and TRBJ1-1; unclear D gene. V lost 2 bases and J 1 base, leaving 8 bases between the germline ends. The CDR3 is made up of 14 amino acids. Germline V gene sequence: CDR1 MNHEY, CDR2 SVGAGI. The CDR3 protein is CASSYQSGNTEAFF. CDR3 coding DNA: TGTGCCAGCAGTTACCAGTCTGGGAACACTGAAGCTTTCTTT.

This clone occurred once. This chain joins TRBV5-4 and TRBJ1-1; D is undetermined. Trimming removed 4 bases at V and 2 bases at J, with 12 bases between. The CDR3 has 14 amino acids. The germline CDR1 and CDR2 sequences are SGHNT and YYREEE (reference sequence). DNA for the CDR3: TGTGCCAGCAGCATACAGCAGAGAAACACTGAAGCTTTCTTT. It is translated as CASSIQQRNTEAFF.

This sequence joins TRBV5-6 and TRBJ2-1; D not resolved. V dropped 0 bases and J dropped 6 bases, with 4 bases sitting between them. Germline V gives CDR1 SGHDT, CDR2 YYEEEE. The CDR3 contains 12 residues. For the CDR3, the DNA is TGTGCCAGCAGCTTGGGAGCCAATGAGCAGTTCTTC. Protein sequence: CASSLGANEQFF. Combining the CDR3 with reference TRBV5-6 and TRBJ2-1 gives the whole variable domain DAGVTQSPTHLIKTRGQQVTLRCSPKSGHDTVSWYQQALGQGPQFIFQYYEEEERQRGNFPDRFSGHQFPNYSSELNVNALLLGDSALYLCASSLGANEQFFGPGTRLTVL.

This chain connects TRBV9 to TRBJ2-1; no firm D call. The CDR3 has 11 amino acids. Germline V gene lookup returns CDR1 SGDLS and CDR2 YYNGEE. Trimming took 5 bases from V and 11 from J, leaving 11 bases between them. CDR3 loop: CASSLGSKQFF. DNA of the CDR3: TGTGCCAGCAGTCTTGGGTCTAAGCAGTTCTTC.

The chain combines TRBV7-6 with TRBJ2-5, with D perhaps TRBD2 (6 bases). The closer fit of TRBJ2-7 to the DNA end suggests the J call may be wrong. Germline V CDR1 and CDR2: SGHVS, FNYEAQ. The CDR3 is made up of 14 amino acids. The CDR3 bases are TGTGCCAGCAGCTTAGGGACGGGAGACAACGAGCAGTACTTC. This gives the protein CASSLGTGDNEQYF.

The chain recombines TRBV18 with TRBJ1-1, with a possible D match to TRBD1 (5 bases). Germline CDR1 and CDR2: KGHSH and LQKENI. The ends were cut back, 2 bases at V and 8 bases at J, with 12 bases in the middle. The CDR3 has 13 amino acids. The CDR3 loop is CASSPMDGDEAFF. Written as DNA, the CDR3 is TGTGCCAGCTCACCAATGGACGGGGACGAAGCTTTCTTT. Complete variable domain (other parts from reference TRBV18 and TRBJ1-1): NAGVMQNPRHLVRRRGQEARLRCSPMKGHSHVYWYRQLPEEGLKFMVYLQKENIIDESGMPKERFSAEFPKEGPSILRIQQVVRGDSAAYFCASSPMDGDEAFFGQGTRLTVV.

V and J are TRBV7-8 and TRBJ2-7; no reliable D call. Germline V CDR1 and CDR2: SGHVS, FQNEAQ. The CDR3 runs to 11 residues. Trimming stripped 5 bases from V and 5 bases from J, with 7 bases between. CDR3 nucleotides: TGTGCCAGCAGCCCTTCCCACGAGCAGTACTTC. It is translated as CASSPSHEQYF.

The chain couples TRBV5-4 to TRBJ1-5, with D possibly TRBD1 on 5 matching bases. Trimming removed 3 bases at V and 4 bases at J, with 14 bases between. This CDR3 has 15 residues. Per germline, CDR1 SGHNT and CDR2 YYREEE (reference sequence). For the CDR3, the DNA is TGTGCCAGCAGCTCCGGACGGGGGGTTAATCAGCCCCAGCATTTT. It encodes CASSSGRGVNQPQHF.

V gene TRBV7-8 combines with J gene TRBJ1-6; D unresolved. V was cut by 1 base and J by 10 bases, with 11 bases left in between. CDR3 length: 14 residues. CDR1 and CDR2 (germline): SGHVS, FQNEAQ. The CDR3 DNA sequence: TGTGCCAGCAGCTTAGGGGTAGAAGAGTCACCCCTCCACTTT. Translated: CASSLGVEESPLHF.

The V gene is TRBV28, the J gene TRBJ2-1; TRBD2 aligns across 8 bases. The CDR3 is made up of 18 amino acids. Germline V lookup: CDR1 MDHEN, CDR2 SYDVKM. J gave up 4 bases and V 4 bases, and 15 bases lay outside the gene matches. For the CDR3, the DNA is TGTGCCAGCAGTTCCATGACCGGGCGGGGGGCTGGTTACAATGAGCAGTTCTTC. Protein sequence: CASSSMTGRGAGYNEQFF.

The genes are TRBV5-4 and TRBJ2-7; 11 bases align to TRBD2. Germline CDR1 is SGHNT and CDR2 is YYREEE (reference sequence). Trimming took 0 bases from V and 5 from J; bases not matched to a gene: 13. This CDR3 contains 18 residues. CDR3 loop: CASSLDRRLAGSIDEQYF. As DNA, the CDR3 is TGTGCCAGCAGCTTGGATCGCCGACTAGCGGGAAGTATCGACGAGCAGTACTTC.